The 27 T cell receptor beta chains reported below all come from one sample, sequenced in a study of shared clonotypes between healthy human individuals. Clones were read by immunoSEQ multiplex PCR, and TCRdb kept only the in-frame ones, dropping some. This sample carries 2 million to 2.5 million clones, roughly 94% of them seen once, and the ten largest clones take approximately 0.13%. The specimen was naive CD4+ T cells sorted from blood. Subset: CD45RA+ positively selected. These receptor sequences come from a man younger than 35 in good health.

The rearrangement joins TRBV5-6 to TRBJ1-5; D is undetermined. Trimming stripped 4 bases from V and 9 bases from J, with 11 bases between. The CDR3 runs 12 residues. Germline CDR1 is SGHDT and CDR2 is YYEEEE. CDR3 nucleotides: TGTGCCAGCAGCCGTAACAACGGGCCCCAGCATTTT. Encoded protein: CASSRNNGPQHF.

V usage is TRBV27 and J usage is TRBJ2-7; TRBD1 matches 7 bases. V trimming: 5 bases; J trimming: 13 bases; junction bases outside the gene matches: 8. CDR1 is MNHEY, CDR2 SMNVEV, per germline (reference sequence). This CDR3 has 11 residues. The DNA of the CDR3 is TGTGCCAGCAGTATCCGGGACAGAACCTACTTC. This gives the protein CASSIRDRTYF.

The chain couples TRBV4-1 to TRBJ2-6, with D perhaps assigned TRBD1 or TRBD2 (6 bases each). The germline gives CDR1 MGHRA, CDR2 YSYEKL. This CDR3 has 18 residues. Trimming stripped 0 bases from V and 1 base from J, with 13 bases between. The CDR3 is CASSQERGAASGANVLTF. The CDR3 coding sequence is TGCGCCAGCAGCCAAGAGAGGGGGGCTGCTTCTGGGGCCAACGTCCTGACTTTC.

On this clone itself: The same CDR3 arises from other DNA sequences in this sample as well. J is TRBJ2-3 and V is TRBV10-1; D uncertain. V was clipped by 3 bases and J by 1 base, with 11 bases between them. The CDR3 totals 15 residues. Per germline, CDR1 WNHNN and CDR2 SYGVQD (reference sequence). The CDR3 DNA is TGCGCCAGCAGTGAAGGATCCGGAGGCACAGATACGCAGTATTTT. Its protein is CASSEGSGGTDTQYF.

V and J are TRBV7-9 and TRBJ2-7, with 7 bases matching TRBD2. After removal of 5 bases from V and 0 bases from J, the junction contained 10 bases not matched to a gene. Germline V gene lookup returns CDR1 SEHNR and CDR2 FQNEAQ (reference sequence). The CDR3 extends over 16 amino acids. As DNA, the CDR3 is TGTGCCAGCAGCCCCGGGCTGGGGGGGGACTCCTACGAGCAGTACTTC. It translates to CASSPGLGGDSYEQYF.

The V call is TRBV6-5, the J call TRBJ1-2; no reliable D call. V lost 10 bases and J 1 base, leaving 7 bases between the germline ends. CDR3 length: 11 residues. Germline V gene lookup returns CDR1 MNHEY and CDR2 SVGAGI. The CDR3 DNA sequence: TGTGCCACCCGGGATAACTATGGCTACACCTTC. Its translation is CATRDNYGYTF.

This clone was observed a handful of times. This chain joins TRBV19 and TRBJ1-2; D possibly corresponds to TRBD1 (6 bases). This CDR3 comprises 15 residues. In germline, CDR1 is LNHDA, CDR2 SQIVND (reference sequence). V lost 3 bases and J 2 bases, leaving 13 bases between the germline ends. The CDR3 region is CASSITGHTNYGYTF. As DNA, the CDR3 is TGTGCCAGTAGTATTACAGGGCATACCAACTATGGCTACACCTTC.

Only one count was recorded for this clone. The J gene is TRBJ1-4, the V gene TRBV18; D remains unclear. Trimming pared 5 bases from V and 0 bases from J, leaving 7 bases between. CDR3 size: 14 residues. Germline CDR1 KGHSH, CDR2 LQKENI. The CDR3 coding sequence is TGTGCCAGCTCATCTTTAGCAACTAATGAAAAACTGTTTTTT. Translation gives CASSSLATNEKLFF.

This chain connects TRBV5-1 to TRBJ1-6; TRBD1 aligns across 9 bases. The CDR3 runs to 19 residues. Germline lookup yields CDR1 SGHRS and CDR2 YFSETQ. After removal of 1 base from V and 0 bases from J, the junction contained 8 bases not matched to a gene. Here the CDR3 reads CASSLSGTGFFSYNSPLHF. CDR3 DNA sequence: TGCGCCAGCAGCTTGAGTGGGACAGGGTTTTTCTCCTATAATTCACCCCTCCACTTT.

The V gene is TRBV10-1, the J gene TRBJ2-1, with D perhaps given as TRBD1 or TRBD2 (5 bases each). The length of the CDR3 is 16 residues. CDR1 and CDR2 from the germline V gene are WNHNN and SYGVQD (reference sequence). The V and J ends lost 7 bases and 4 bases respectively, with 20 bases between them. CDR3 region: CASTPLGGEGYNEQFF. For the CDR3, the DNA is TGCGCCAGCACCCCCCTTGGGGGAGAAGGATACAATGAGCAGTTCTTC.

This clone was detected once. The sample carries other DNA sequences with the same CDR3. The rearrangement joins TRBV9 to TRBJ2-5; 12 nucleotides align to TRBD2. Germline CDR1 reads SGDLS; CDR2 reads YYNGEE. Trimming cost V 5 bases and J 5 bases; bases outside gene matches: 7. This CDR3 region has 15 residues. This CDR3 is CASSPSGGAWETQYF. DNA of the CDR3: TGTGCCAGCAGTCCTAGCGGGGGGGCCTGGGAGACCCAGTACTTC.

This chain uses TRBV2 with TRBJ2-3; D gene unclear. Trimming took off 8 bases at V and 5 bases at J, with 17 bases between the two ends. The CDR3 is 14 amino acids. Germline CDR1 and CDR2: SNHLY and FYNNEI. The CDR3, as DNA: TGTGCCAGCGCCCTTACCACCTTGAGAGATACGCAGTATTTT. Amino acid sequence: CASALTTLRDTQYF.

On this clone: The sample carries other DNA sequences with the same CDR3. The chain is built from TRBV11-2 and TRBJ2-1; unclear D gene. Germline lookup yields CDR1 SGHAT and CDR2 FQNNGV. CDR3 length equals 11 residues. Deletions cut 5 bases from V and 4 bases from J, with 3 bases between. The CDR3 coding sequence is TGTGCCAGCAGCCGATACAATGAGCAGTTCTTC. Amino acids: CASSRYNEQFF. The full variable domain, rest sourced from reference TRBV11-2 and TRBJ2-1, is EAGVAQSPRYKIIEKRQSVAFWCNPISGHATLYWYQQILGQGPKLLIQFQNNGVVDDSQLPKDRFSAERLKGVDSTLKIQPAKLEDSAVYLCASSRYNEQFFGPGTRLTVL.

About this clone itself: This sample includes further DNA sequences coding for the same CDR3. This chain links TRBV11-3 with TRBJ2-5, with D tentatively TRBD1 or TRBD2 (7 bases each). There are 13 residues in the CDR3. CDR1 and CDR2 (germline): SGHNT, YENEEA. Trimming shortened V by 4 bases and J by 4 bases, and 10 bases separated the two germline ends. Here the CDR3 DNA reads TGTGCCAGCAGCTCCAGGGGGGGAGAGACCCAGTACTTC. Its translation is CASSSRGGETQYF. Supplemented by reference TRBV11-3 and TRBJ2-5, the full variable domain reads EAGVVQSPRYKIIEKKQPVAFWCNPISGHNTLYWYLQNLGQGPELLIRYENEEAVDDSQLPKDRFSAERLKGVDSTLKIQPAELGDSAVYLCASSSRGGETQYFGPGTRLLVL.

This clone was observed a single time. V is TRBV5-4 and J is TRBJ1-2, with D maybe TRBD1 (6 bases). Trimming took 2 bases from V and 0 from J, leaving 14 bases between them. Germline V gene data show CDR1 as SGHNT and CDR2 as YYREEE (reference sequence). This CDR3 region has 16 residues. The CDR3 coding sequence is TGTGCCAGCAGCTTAGGGCAGGGGTTCGCTAACTATGGCTACACCTTC. It translates to CASSLGQGFANYGYTF. Full variable domain (missing parts from reference TRBV5-4 and TRBJ1-2): ETGVTQSPTHLIKTRGQQVTLRCSSQSGHNTVSWYQQALGQGPQFIFQYYREEENGRGNFPPRFSGLQFPNYSSELNVNALELDDSALYLCASSLGQGFANYGYTFGSGTRLTVV.

The chain joins TRBV6-5 to TRBJ2-6; no clear D. The CDR3 is 13 amino acids. Looked up from germline, CDR1 is MNHEY and CDR2 is SVGAGI. V lost 7 bases to trimming and J lost 2 bases, with 6 bases between them. CDR3 in amino acids: CASIQPGANVLTF. CDR3 nucleotides: TGTGCCAGCATCCAACCTGGGGCCAACGTCCTGACTTTC.

J is TRBJ1-4 and V is TRBV19; D remains ambiguous. Germline V gene data show CDR1 as LNHDA and CDR2 as SQIVND (reference sequence). The CDR3 loop spans 15 amino acids. Trimming took off 3 bases at V and 0 bases at J, with 8 bases between the two ends. CDR3 bases: TGTGCCAGTAGTATCGTTAGGGCAACTAATGAAAAACTGTTTTTT. It yields the protein CASSIVRATNEKLFF.

CDR3 amino acids: CASRAGAGNTIYF. CDR3 bases: TGTGCCAGCAGGGCAGGGGCTGGAAACACCATATATTTT. The genes are TRBV7-9 and TRBJ1-3, with D perhaps TRBD1 (6 bases). Trimming left V 6 bases short and J 2 bases short, with 8 bases between. Germline V gene lookup returns CDR1 SEHNR and CDR2 FQNEAQ (reference sequence). The CDR3 runs to 13 residues.

V gene TRBV7-2 combines with J gene TRBJ2-1, with D tentatively TRBD1 (6 bases). Germline loops: CDR1 SGHTA, CDR2 FQGNSA. The CDR3 runs to 16 residues. Trimming removed 3 bases at V and 0 bases at J, with 12 bases between. The CDR3 coding sequence is TGTGCCAGCAGCTTTGTAGGGGGTTTCTCCTACAATGAGCAGTTCTTC. It yields the protein CASSFVGGFSYNEQFF.

DNA for the CDR3: TGTGCCAGCAGTGAAGCCTTTGGGGCTTTCTTT. It yields the protein CASSEAFGAFF. The chain recombines TRBV2 with TRBJ1-1; D ambiguous. V was pared by 0 bases and J by 11 bases, with 7 bases between. CDR3 length: 11 residues. CDR1 is SNHLY and CDR2 is FYNNEI in the germline V gene.

This chain joins TRBV9 and TRBJ1-3, with no clear D. V was shortened by 0 bases and J by 0 bases, with 7 bases between the two germline ends. This CDR3 spans 15 amino acids. Germline V gene sequence: CDR1 SGDLS, CDR2 YYNGEE. The CDR3 sequence: CASSVGIDSGNTIYF. The CDR3 DNA follows: TGTGCCAGCAGCGTAGGGATTGACTCTGGAAACACCATATATTTT.

The chain combines TRBV18 with TRBJ1-5; the D is unclear. Germline V gene lookup returns CDR1 KGHSH and CDR2 LQKENI. There are 16 residues in the CDR3. Trimming took 3 bases from V and 0 from J, leaving 12 bases between them. The chain's CDR3 is CASSPTNQNSNQPQHF. The CDR3 bases are TGTGCCAGCTCACCTACAAACCAGAATAGCAATCAGCCCCAGCATTTT.

The gene calls are TRBV2 and TRBJ2-7; no clear D. This CDR3 contains 15 residues. CDR1 SNHLY and CDR2 FYNNEI come from the germline V gene. Trimming shortened V by 3 bases and J by 12 bases, and 24 bases separated the two germline ends. The CDR3 nucleotides read TGTGCCAGCAGTGACAGCCCCGTATTAAGTTCCGAACGGTACTTC. It codes for CASSDSPVLSSERYF.

The CDR3 region is CASMMGLDKGYEQYF. The CDR3 region has the DNA TGTGCCAGTATGATGGGACTAGACAAGGGCTACGAGCAGTACTTC. The rearrangement joins TRBV10-3 to TRBJ2-7; TRBD2 aligns across 8 bases. This CDR3 contains 15 residues. From germline, CDR1 is ENHRY and CDR2 SYGVKD. After removal of 10 bases from V and 3 bases from J, the junction contained 14 bases not matched to a gene.

This chain connects TRBV7-9 to TRBJ2-4, with TRBD2 identical over 7 bases. The CDR3 is 17 residues long. V lost 1 base, J lost 0 bases, and 6 bases stayed unmatched. Looked up from germline, CDR1 is SEHNR and CDR2 is FQNEAQ (reference sequence). The CDR3 here is CASSLGREDGAKNIQYF. The CDR3 DNA sequence: TGTGCCAGCAGCTTAGGTCGGGAGGATGGAGCCAAAAACATTCAGTACTTC.

This chain links TRBV5-1 with TRBJ2-7, with D perhaps matching TRBD1 (5 bases). The CDR3 contains 15 residues. Looked up from germline, CDR1 is SGHRS and CDR2 is YFSETQ. Trimming left V 1 base short and J 1 base short, with 12 bases between. The CDR3 sequence is CASSLMSGPSYEQYF. CDR3 DNA: TGCGCCAGCAGCTTGATGTCAGGGCCTTCCTACGAGCAGTACTTC.

This rearrangement joins TRBV10-3 to TRBJ2-7, with D possibly matching TRBD1 (5 bases). V lost 4 bases to trimming and J lost 2 bases, with 12 bases between them. Germline V lookup: CDR1 ENHRY, CDR2 SYGVKD. This CDR3 region has 14 residues. The CDR3 loop is CAISGIQVPYEQYF. The CDR3 DNA reads as TGTGCCATCAGTGGGATACAGGTCCCCTACGAGCAGTACTTC.